This TCR beta chain was identified in a study of blood T cells in healthy people across ages. V lost 7 bases and J lost 10, with 26 bases in between. The V gene's germline CDR1 is DFQATT and CDR2 SNEGSKA (reference sequence). This CDR3 spans 16 amino acids. A sample-barcoded 5' primer and a J-beta primer mix were used in a second PCR of roughly 6 to 11 cycles. Each CDR3 protein gets one entry after TCRdb re-called the 5' RACE reads with MiXCR. The sample holds about 2 million distinct CDR3 sequences, about 50% seen once. This sequence was found in a woman between 40 and 50 years old in good health. The chain recombines TRBV20-1 with TRBJ1-6, with D perhaps TRBD1 (5 bases). Sample: blood. This CDR3 reads CSGRKSRDSIASPLHF. DNA for the CDR3: TGCAGTGGAAGGAAATCAAGGGACTCGATCGCCTCACCCCTCCACTTT.